This TCR beta chain was recorded in a study of T cell changes during pregnancy in multiple sclerosis (dated by TCRdb to the late 2010s). Regarding the research as a whole: The study looked at changes in the T cell repertoire across pregnancy in women with multiple sclerosis.

Trimming takes 2 bases from V and 0 bases from J, and the germline ends sit 11 bases apart. The CDR3 holds 15 amino acids from the cysteine to the phenylalanine. CDR3 DNA only is kept here, 45 bases in frame from base 1. The germline V gene encodes CDR1 SGHTA and CDR2 FQGTGA. A word on this clone: Its antigen has not been determined. One base away there is no much larger clone; base qualities are not given.

The protocol used for the library was the immunoSEQ multiplex PCR assay. The table comes from immuneACCESS by way of TCRdb, which keeps in-frame sequences with V and J called. Part of the clones is missing from these tables; in studies checked, under half for an unresolved V gene and the rest for unknown reasons. The sample records tens of thousands of clones, under 90% of which are singletons. Roughly 1.5% of the sample belongs to the ten largest clones. This chain is built from TRBV7-3 and TRBJ2-7, and TRBD2 may be the D gene, going by 6 matching bases. The sequence came from a female donor in good health, enrolled as a control in a pregnancy study. This specimen was peripheral blood, taken in the first trimester of pregnancy. The DNA is as follows: TGTGCCAGCAGCTTAGGGCGGGGCCTCTCCTACGAGCAGTACTTC. This gives the protein CASSLGRGLSYEQYF.